These T cell receptor beta chains were read from a single sample in a study of PD-L1 blockade in urothelial cancer. Libraries were prepared by immunoSEQ multiplex PCR; TCRdb keeps only in-frame clonotypes and omits some of them. This table has more than 90,000 clones, under 95% appearing once. Here the sequenced sample was PBMCs, taken around atezolizumab (anti-PD-L1) treatment. Source of these receptors: a man aged 60 to 69 with urothelial cancer. Both conserved end residues are part of each CDR3. The D gene is left open where the match is weak.

v_gene	d_gene	j_gene	CDR3nt	CDR3aa
TRBV7-8	NA	TRBJ1-4	TGTGCCAGCAGCTCACTCCCAGGGGCCTCTAATGAAAAACTGTTTTTT	CASSSLPGASNEKLFF
TRBV4-3	NA	TRBJ2-3	TGCGCCAGCAGCCATAGCAGGGTTTTTGGCACAGATACGCAGTATTTT	CASSHSRVFGTDTQYF
TRBV9	TRBD1	TRBJ1-5	TGTGCCAGCAGCGACGGGACAGGGAATCAGCCCCAGCATTTT	CASSDGTGNQPQHF
TRBV19	NA	TRBJ2-7	TGTGCCAGTAGTAGGGACTCCTACTACGAGCAGTACTTC	CASSRDSYYEQYF
TRBV5-1	TRBD2	TRBJ2-7	TGCGCCAGCAGCCCACTTGTAGCGGGGGACTACGAGCAGTACTTC	CASSPLVAGDYEQYF
TRBV28	TRBD1	TRBJ2-5	TGTGCCAGCAGTTCCGCGACAGGGTACCAAGAGACCCAGTACTTC	CASSSATGYQETQYF
TRBV4-1	TRBD1	TRBJ1-4	TGCGCCAGCAGCCAAGGAGGCCAGGGGGACGGTGAAAAACTGTTTTTT	CASSQGGQGDGEKLFF
TRBV5-1	TRBD1	TRBJ2-7	TGCGCCAGCAGCCAGGGACAGGGTCCCTACGAGCAGTACTTC	CASSQGQGPYEQYF
TRBV6-1	NA	TRBJ2-5	TGTGCCAGCAGTGAAGGTTGGGGAGGACAAGAGACCCAGTACTTC	CASSEGWGGQETQYF
TRBV7-9	TRBD1	TRBJ2-5	TGTGCCAGCAGGCCACAGGGGGCCGGGGAGACCCAGTACTTC	CASRPQGAGETQYF
TRBV28	TRBD2	TRBJ2-7	TGTGCCAGCGCCCGGGGGGGATTAGGGACTAGCGGGAGGGCGTACCTCTTAGGCGAGCAGTACTTC	CASARGGLGTSGRAYLLGEQYF
TRBV7-2	TRBD2	TRBJ2-1	TGTGCCAGCAGCCCGAGCGTGGGAGGGTACAATGAGCAGTTCTTC	CASSPSVGGYNEQFF
TRBV5-4	TRBD2	TRBJ2-1	TGTGCCAGCAGCCCTTCGACTAGCGGGAGAAATGAGCAGTTCTTC	CASSPSTSGRNEQFF
TRBV9	TRBD2	TRBJ2-7	TGTGCCAGCAGCTCTCGAGCGGGGACCTACGAGCAGTACTTC	CASSSRAGTYEQYF